Sequencing of this T cell receptor beta chain was carried out in a study of blood T cells in healthy people across ages. V shed 3 bases and J shed 4 bases, with 10 bases lying between them. From germline, CDR1 is WSHSY and CDR2 SAAADI. The CDR3 covers 13 residues. Study results and caveats: Among long-lived donors, naive CD4+ cells were more numerous and diversity higher than in aged donors. Roughly linear declines in TCR beta diversity per million T cells occurred with age.

Note on this clonotype: Its antigen is undetermined.

It was with a sample-barcoded 5' primer and a J-beta primer mix that a second PCR of roughly 7 to 11 cycles was run. Sequencing recovered at least 2.5 million CDR3-containing paired-end reads from each sample. TCRdb redid the calling of the 5' RACE reads with MiXCR, one entry per CDR3 protein. The data show approximately 790,000 distinct CDR3 sequences, 62% seen once. The receptor was derived from a man between 25 and 39 years old in good health. V usage is TRBV10-2 and J usage is TRBJ2-7; tentatively, D is TRBD1 (6 bases). The sample consisted of blood. CDR3 in DNA: TGCGCCAGCAGTGATCGCAGGGGTTACGAGCAGTACTTC. It encodes CASSDRRGYEQYF.